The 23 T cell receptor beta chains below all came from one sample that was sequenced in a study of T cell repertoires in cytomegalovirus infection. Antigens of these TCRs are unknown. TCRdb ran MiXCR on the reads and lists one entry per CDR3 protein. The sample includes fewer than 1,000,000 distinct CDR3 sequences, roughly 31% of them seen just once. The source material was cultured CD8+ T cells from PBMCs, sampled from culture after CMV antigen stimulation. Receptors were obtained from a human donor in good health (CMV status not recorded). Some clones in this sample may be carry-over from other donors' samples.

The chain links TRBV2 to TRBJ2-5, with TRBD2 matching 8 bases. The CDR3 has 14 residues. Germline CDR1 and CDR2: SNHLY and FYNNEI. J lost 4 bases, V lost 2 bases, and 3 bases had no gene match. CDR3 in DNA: TGTGCCAGCAGTGAATGGCTAGCGGGAGAGACCCAGTACTTC. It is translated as CASSEWLAGETQYF.

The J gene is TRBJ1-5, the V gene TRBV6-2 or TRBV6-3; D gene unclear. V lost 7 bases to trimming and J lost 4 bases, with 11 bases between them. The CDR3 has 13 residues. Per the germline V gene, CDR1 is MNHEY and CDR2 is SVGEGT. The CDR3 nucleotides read TGTGCCAGCAAAACAGTGCCGAATCAGCCCCAGCATTTT. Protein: CASKTVPNQPQHF.

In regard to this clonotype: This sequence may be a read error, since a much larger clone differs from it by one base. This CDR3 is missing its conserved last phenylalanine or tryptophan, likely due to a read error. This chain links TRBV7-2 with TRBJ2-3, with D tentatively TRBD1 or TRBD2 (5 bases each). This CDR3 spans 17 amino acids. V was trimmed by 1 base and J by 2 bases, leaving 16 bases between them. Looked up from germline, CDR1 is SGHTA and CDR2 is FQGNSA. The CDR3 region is CASSLGRGLGVTDTQYL. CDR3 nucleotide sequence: TGTGCCAGCAGCTTAGGTCGGGGTCTGGGGGTCACAGATACGCAGTATTTA.

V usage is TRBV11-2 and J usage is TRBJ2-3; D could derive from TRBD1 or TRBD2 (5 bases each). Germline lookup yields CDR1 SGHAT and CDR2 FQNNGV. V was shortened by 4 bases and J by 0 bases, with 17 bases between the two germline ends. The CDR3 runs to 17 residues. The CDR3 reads CASSSRDGEWSTDTQYF. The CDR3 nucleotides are TGTGCCAGCAGCTCCAGGGACGGGGAATGGAGCACAGATACGCAGTATTTT. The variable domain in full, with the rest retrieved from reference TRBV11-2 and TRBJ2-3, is EAGVAQSPRYKIIEKRQSVAFWCNPISGHATLYWYQQILGQGPKLLIQFQNNGVVDDSQLPKDRFSAERLKGVDSTLKIQPAKLEDSAVYLCASSSRDGEWSTDTQYFGPGTRLTVL.

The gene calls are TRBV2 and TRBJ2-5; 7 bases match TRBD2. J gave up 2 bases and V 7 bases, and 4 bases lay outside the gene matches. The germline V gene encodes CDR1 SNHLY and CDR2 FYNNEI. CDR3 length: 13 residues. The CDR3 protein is CASIGGLQETQYF. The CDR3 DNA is TGTGCCAGCATCGGGGGGTTACAAGAGACCCAGTACTTC.

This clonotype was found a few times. The CDR3 is CASSRDPGQENYSNQPQHF. DNA of the CDR3: TGTGCCAGTAGCAGGGACCCGGGACAGGAGAATTATAGCAATCAGCCCCAGCATTTT. The V and J genes are TRBV19 and TRBJ1-5, with 8 bases fitting TRBD1. Germline trimming cut 6 bases from V and 0 bases from J; bases unmatched to any gene: 16. The CDR3 length is 19 residues. Germline V gives CDR1 LNHDA, CDR2 SQIVND (reference sequence).

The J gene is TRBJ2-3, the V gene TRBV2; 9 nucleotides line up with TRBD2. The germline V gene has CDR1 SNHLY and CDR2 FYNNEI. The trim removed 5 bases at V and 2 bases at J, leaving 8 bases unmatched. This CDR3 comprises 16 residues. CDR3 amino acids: CASSTLRGGLTDTQYF. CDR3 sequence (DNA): TGTGCCAGCAGTACCCTGCGGGGGGGCCTCACAGATACGCAGTATTTT.

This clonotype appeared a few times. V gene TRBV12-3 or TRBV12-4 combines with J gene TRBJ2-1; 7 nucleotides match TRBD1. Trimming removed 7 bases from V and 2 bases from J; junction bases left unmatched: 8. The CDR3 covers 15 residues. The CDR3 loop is CASTSGTVAYNEQFF. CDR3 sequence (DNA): TGTGCCAGCACTTCCGGGACAGTTGCCTACAATGAGCAGTTCTTC.

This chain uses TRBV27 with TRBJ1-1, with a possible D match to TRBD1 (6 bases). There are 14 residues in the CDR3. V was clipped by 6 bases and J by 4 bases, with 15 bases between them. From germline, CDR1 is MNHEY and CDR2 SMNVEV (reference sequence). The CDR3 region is CASSQGQISTEAFF. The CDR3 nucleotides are TGTGCCAGCAGCCAAGGACAGATAAGCACTGAAGCTTTCTTT.

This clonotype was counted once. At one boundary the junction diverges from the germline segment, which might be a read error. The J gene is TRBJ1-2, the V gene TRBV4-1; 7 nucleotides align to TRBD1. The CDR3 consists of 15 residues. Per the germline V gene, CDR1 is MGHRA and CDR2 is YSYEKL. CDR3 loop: CASSQGTADFYGYTF. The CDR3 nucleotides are TGTGCCAGCAGCCAAGGGACAGCCGATTTCTATGGCTACACCTTC.

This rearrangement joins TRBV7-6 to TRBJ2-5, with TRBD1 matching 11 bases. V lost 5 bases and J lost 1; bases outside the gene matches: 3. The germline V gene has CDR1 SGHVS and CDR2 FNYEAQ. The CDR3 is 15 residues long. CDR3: CASSPGTGGQETQYF. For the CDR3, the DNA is TGTGCCAGCAGCCCCGGGACAGGGGGCCAAGAGACCCAGTACTTC.

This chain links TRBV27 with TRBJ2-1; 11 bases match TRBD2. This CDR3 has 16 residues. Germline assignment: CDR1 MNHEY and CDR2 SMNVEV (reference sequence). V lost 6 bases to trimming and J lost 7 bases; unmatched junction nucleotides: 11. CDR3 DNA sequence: TGTGCCAGCAGCGGGCTAGCGGGGGGTTGGGTTAATGAGCAGTTCTTC. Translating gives CASSGLAGGWVNEQFF.

The CDR3 loop reads CSARAGTGDTGELFF. The CDR3 nucleotides are TGCAGTGCTAGGGCCGGGACAGGGGATACCGGGGAGCTGTTTTTT. The chain recombines TRBV20-1 with TRBJ2-2, with TRBD1 matching over 10 bases. Trimming at V came to 3 bases and at J to 5 bases, leaving 6 bases not matched to a gene. Germline CDR1 DFQATT, CDR2 SNEGSKA (reference sequence). The CDR3 extends over 15 amino acids.

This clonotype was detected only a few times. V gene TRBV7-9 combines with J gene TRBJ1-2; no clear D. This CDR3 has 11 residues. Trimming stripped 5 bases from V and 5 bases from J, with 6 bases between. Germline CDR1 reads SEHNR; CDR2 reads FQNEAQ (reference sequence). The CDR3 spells CASSGRYGYTF. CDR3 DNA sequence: TGTGCCAGCAGCGGACGTTATGGCTACACCTTC.

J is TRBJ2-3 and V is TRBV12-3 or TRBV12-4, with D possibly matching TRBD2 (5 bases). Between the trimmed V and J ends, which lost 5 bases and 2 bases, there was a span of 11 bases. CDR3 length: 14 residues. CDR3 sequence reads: CASSPTTYTDTQYF. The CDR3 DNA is TGTGCCAGCAGTCCGACTACGTACACAGATACGCAGTATTTT.

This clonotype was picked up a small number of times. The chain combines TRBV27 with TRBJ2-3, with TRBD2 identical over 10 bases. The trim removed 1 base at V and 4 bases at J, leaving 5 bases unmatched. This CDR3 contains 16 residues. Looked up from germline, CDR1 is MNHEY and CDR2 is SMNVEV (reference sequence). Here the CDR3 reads CASSLWGTSASDTQYF. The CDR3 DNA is TGTGCCAGCAGTTTATGGGGGACTAGCGCCTCAGATACGCAGTATTTT.

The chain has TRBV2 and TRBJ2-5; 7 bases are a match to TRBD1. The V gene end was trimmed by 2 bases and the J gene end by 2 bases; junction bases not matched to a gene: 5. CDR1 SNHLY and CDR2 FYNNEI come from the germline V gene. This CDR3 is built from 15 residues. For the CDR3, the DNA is TGTGCCAGCAGTGAATTCTCACAGGGGCAAGAGACCCAGTACTTC. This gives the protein CASSEFSQGQETQYF.

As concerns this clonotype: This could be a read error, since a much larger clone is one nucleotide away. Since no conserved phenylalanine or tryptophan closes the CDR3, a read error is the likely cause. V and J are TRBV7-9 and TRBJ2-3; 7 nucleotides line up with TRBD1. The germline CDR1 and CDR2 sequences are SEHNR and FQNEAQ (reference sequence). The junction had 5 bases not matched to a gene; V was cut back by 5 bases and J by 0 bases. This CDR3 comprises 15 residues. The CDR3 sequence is CASSHRGYSTDTQYS. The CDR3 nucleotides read TGTGCCAGCAGCCACAGGGGATATAGCACAGATACGCAGTATTCT.

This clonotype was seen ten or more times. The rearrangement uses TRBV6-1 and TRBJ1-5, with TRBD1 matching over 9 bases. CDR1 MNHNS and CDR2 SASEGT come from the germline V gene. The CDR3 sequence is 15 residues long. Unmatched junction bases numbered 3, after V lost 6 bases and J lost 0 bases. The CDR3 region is CASSWTGDSNQPQHF. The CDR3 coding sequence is TGTGCCAGCAGCTGGACAGGGGATAGCAATCAGCCCCAGCATTTT.

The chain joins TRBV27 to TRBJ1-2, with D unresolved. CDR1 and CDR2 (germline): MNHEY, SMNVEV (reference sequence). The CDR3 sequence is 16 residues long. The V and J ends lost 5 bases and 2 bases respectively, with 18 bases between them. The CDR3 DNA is TGTGCCAGCAGTCTTACCCCTGCTACTTCCAACTATGGCTACACCTTC. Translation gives CASSLTPATSNYGYTF.

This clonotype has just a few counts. CDR3 residues: CSACGTDPPDTQYF. CDR3 in DNA: TGCAGTGCTTGCGGGACAGATCCTCCAGATACGCAGTATTTT. The chain recombines TRBV20-1 with TRBJ2-3; maybe TRBD1 (7 bases). Germline V CDR1 and CDR2: DFQATT, SNEGSKA (reference sequence). The CDR3 runs 14 residues. V was pared by 5 bases and J by 4 bases, with 16 bases between.

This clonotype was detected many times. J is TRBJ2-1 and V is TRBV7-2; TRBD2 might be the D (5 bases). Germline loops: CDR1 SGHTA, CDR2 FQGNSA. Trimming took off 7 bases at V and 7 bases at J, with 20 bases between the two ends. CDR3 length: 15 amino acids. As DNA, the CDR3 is TGTGCCAGCAAACCCGACGGACTGCTGGGAAATGAGCAGTTCTTC. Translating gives CASKPDGLLGNEQFF.

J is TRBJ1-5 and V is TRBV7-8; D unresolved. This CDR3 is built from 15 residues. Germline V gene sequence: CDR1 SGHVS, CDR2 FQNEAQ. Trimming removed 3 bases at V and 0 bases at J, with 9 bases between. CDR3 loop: CASSLFDYSNQPQHF. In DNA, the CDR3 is TGTGCCAGCAGCTTGTTTGATTATAGCAATCAGCCCCAGCATTTT. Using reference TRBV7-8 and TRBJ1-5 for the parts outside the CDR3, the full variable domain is GAGVSQSPRYKVAKRGQDVALRCDPISGHVSLFWYQQALGQGPEFLTYFQNEAQLDKSGLPSDRFFAERPEGSVSTLKIQRTQQEDSAVYLCASSLFDYSNQPQHFGDGTRLSIL.